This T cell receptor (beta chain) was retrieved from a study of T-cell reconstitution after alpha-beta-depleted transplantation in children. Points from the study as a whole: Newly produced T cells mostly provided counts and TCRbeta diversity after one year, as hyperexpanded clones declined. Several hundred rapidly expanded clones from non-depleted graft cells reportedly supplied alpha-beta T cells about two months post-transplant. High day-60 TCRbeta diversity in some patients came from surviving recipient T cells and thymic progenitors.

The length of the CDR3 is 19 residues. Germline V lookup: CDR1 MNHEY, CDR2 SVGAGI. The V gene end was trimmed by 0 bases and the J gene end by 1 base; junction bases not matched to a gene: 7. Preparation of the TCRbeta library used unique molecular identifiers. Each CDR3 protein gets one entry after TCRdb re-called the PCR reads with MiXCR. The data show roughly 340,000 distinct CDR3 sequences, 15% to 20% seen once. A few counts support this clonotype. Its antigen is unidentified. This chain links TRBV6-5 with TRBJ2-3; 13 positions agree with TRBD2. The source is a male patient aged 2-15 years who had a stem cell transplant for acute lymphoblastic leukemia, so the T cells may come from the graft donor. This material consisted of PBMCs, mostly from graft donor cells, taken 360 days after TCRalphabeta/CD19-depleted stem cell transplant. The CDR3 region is CASSYSVFGLAGGTDTQYF. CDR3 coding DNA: TGTGCCAGCAGTTACTCGGTCTTTGGACTAGCGGGAGGCACAGATACGCAGTATTTT.